Listed below are T cell receptor beta chains from one sample, sequenced in a study of shared clonotypes between healthy human individuals. Using immunoSEQ multiplex PCR, the repertoire was profiled, and TCRdb retains in-frame clones only, with some absent. The sample shows roughly 2,000,000 clones, around 95% of them seen only once. The sequenced material came from naive CD8+ T cells from PBMCs. These receptors were obtained from a man between 18 and 29 years old in good health. Some clones in this sample may be carry-over from other donors' samples. The CDR3 runs from the conserved cysteine through the conserved F or W. Each record gives: clone size, D gene, V gene, J gene, CDR3 protein, CDR3 DNA. D genes are given only for firm matches. Expanded clones get a size class; other rows say once, few or many, or leave the size out.

size: -
D: -
V: TRBV5-1
J: TRBJ1-1
CDR3: CASSHGTEAFF
DNA: TGCGCCAGCAGCCACGGGACAGAAGCTTTCTTT

size: -
D: -
V: TRBV7-6
J: TRBJ2-3
CDR3: CASSPGLPRDTDTQYF
DNA: TGTGCCAGCAGCCCGGGCCTCCCTCGGGACACAGATACGCAGTATTTT

size: -
D: TRBD1
V: TRBV27
J: TRBJ2-1
CDR3: CASTVRDRVYNEQFF
DNA: TGTGCCAGCACCGTTCGGGACAGGGTCTACAATGAGCAGTTCTTC

size: -
D: -
V: TRBV28
J: TRBJ2-1
CDR3: CASSTPGTLSPLVEQFF
DNA: TGTGCCAGCAGTACCCCCGGGACCCTCTCCCCCCTAGTAGAGCAGTTCTTC

size: -
D: -
V: TRBV29-1
J: TRBJ2-7
CDR3: CSVRQMYEQYF
DNA: TGCAGCGTCAGACAGATGTACGAGCAGTACTTC

size: -
D: -
V: TRBV9
J: TRBJ2-3
CDR3: CASSSGLTIDTQYF
DNA: TGTGCCAGCTCCTCAGGTCTGACCATCGATACGCAGTATTTT

size: -
D: -
V: TRBV4-1
J: TRBJ2-7
CDR3: CASSPGTAHYEQYF
DNA: TGCGCCAGCAGCCCGGGGACCGCCCACTACGAGCAGTACTTC

size: -
D: TRBD2
V: TRBV19
J: TRBJ2-1
CDR3: CASSIGGAGWGIEQFF
DNA: TGTGCCAGTAGTATCGGGGGAGCGGGGTGGGGTATTGAGCAGTTCTTC

size: once
D: -
V: TRBV19
J: TRBJ2-4
CDR3: CASSILVKGRQYF
DNA: TGTGCCAGTAGTATCCTGGTTAAGGGACGCCAGTACTTC

size: -
D: -
V: TRBV19
J: TRBJ2-1
CDR3: CASSDRGGGEQFF
DNA: TGTGCCAGTAGCGACCGAGGGGGAGGTGAGCAGTTCTTC

size: -
D: TRBD1
V: TRBV7-2
J: TRBJ2-1
CDR3: CASSLARDRGFEQFF
DNA: TGTGCCAGCAGCTTAGCCCGGGACAGGGGTTTTGAGCAGTTCTTC

size: -
D: -
V: TRBV7-5
J: TRBJ2-7
CDR3: CARSLVLHEQYF
DNA: TGTGCCAGAAGCTTAGTTCTGCACGAGCAGTACTTC

size: -
D: -
V: TRBV27
J: TRBJ1-5
CDR3: CASSLWINQPQHF
DNA: TGTGCCAGCAGTTTATGGATTAATCAGCCCCAGCATTTT

size: -
D: -
V: TRBV11-2
J: TRBJ1-3
CDR3: CASSFPVAAEDTIYF
DNA: TGTGCCAGCAGCTTCCCCGTTGCAGCTGAAGACACCATATATTTT

size: -
D: TRBD2
V: TRBV5-1
J: TRBJ2-1
CDR3: CASSFGLASGYNEQFF
DNA: TGCGCCAGCAGCTTCGGACTAGCGAGTGGGTACAATGAGCAGTTCTTC

size: -
D: TRBD1
V: TRBV19
J: TRBJ2-3
CDR3: CASRTWTGITDTQYF
DNA: TGTGCCAGTAGAACCTGGACAGGGATTACAGATACGCAGTATTTT

size: -
D: TRBD2
V: TRBV5-1
J: TRBJ2-1
CDR3: CASSFPALAGDPNEQFF
DNA: TGCGCCAGCAGCTTCCCGGCATTAGCGGGGGACCCGAATGAGCAGTTCTTC

size: -
D: TRBD1
V: TRBV27
J: TRBJ1-5
CDR3: CASSLTGANQPQHF
DNA: TGTGCCAGCAGTTTGACAGGGGCAAATCAGCCCCAGCATTTT

size: -
D: -
V: TRBV11-2
J: TRBJ1-3
CDR3: CASSPTAGNTIYF
DNA: TGTGCCAGCAGCCCCACCGCTGGAAACACCATATATTTT

size: many
D: -
V: TRBV5-8
J: TRBJ1-5
CDR3: CASSLQGFSNQPQHF
DNA: TGTGCCAGCAGCCTACAGGGTTTTAGCAATCAGCCCCAGCATTTT

size: -
D: -
V: TRBV7-6
J: TRBJ2-3
CDR3: CASSLVSVIRGDTQYF
DNA: TGTGCCAGCAGCTTAGTTTCTGTCATAAGGGGAGATACGCAGTATTTT

size: -
D: -
V: TRBV4-3
J: TRBJ2-2
CDR3: CASSQDHWMNTGELFF
DNA: TGCGCCAGCAGCCAAGACCACTGGATGAACACCGGGGAGCTGTTTTTT

size: -
D: -
V: TRBV6-5
J: TRBJ1-2
CDR3: CASSYHTERPYGYTF
DNA: TGTGCCAGCAGTTACCACACTGAGCGTCCCTATGGCTACACCTTC

size: once
D: TRBD2
V: TRBV14
J: TRBJ2-7
CDR3: CASSQGVGGNEQYF
DNA: TGTGCCAGCAGCCAAGGGGTCGGGGGGAACGAGCAGTACTTC

size: -
D: TRBD2
V: TRBV7-8
J: TRBJ2-4
CDR3: CASSLERISGSNIQYF
DNA: TGTGCCAGCAGCTTAGAGCGCATTAGCGGGAGTAACATTCAGTACTTC

size: -
D: -
V: TRBV4-2
J: TRBJ1-2
CDR3: CASSPKWKTEPFFLNYGYTF
DNA: TGTGCCAGCAGCCCCAAGTGGAAGACCGAGCCCTTCTTCCTTAACTATGGCTACACCTTC

size: -
D: TRBD2
V: TRBV19
J: TRBJ2-7
CDR3: CASSIDRGGGSPYEQYF
DNA: TGTGCCAGTAGTATAGATCGGGGCGGGGGATCGCCCTACGAGCAGTACTTC

size: -
D: TRBD1
V: TRBV7-9
J: TRBJ1-4
CDR3: CASSYWRGRGQGNEKLFF
DNA: TGTGCCAGCAGTTACTGGAGGGGTAGGGGACAGGGGAATGAAAAACTGTTTTTT

size: -
D: -
V: TRBV28
J: TRBJ2-7
CDR3: CASSLRDLNGWQYF
DNA: TGTGCCAGCAGTTTACGCGACCTCAATGGGTGGCAGTACTTC

size: -
D: -
V: TRBV27
J: TRBJ2-3
CDR3: CASSSWAWGMTDTQYF
DNA: TGTGCCAGCAGTTCTTGGGCCTGGGGGATGACAGATACGCAGTATTTT

size: -
D: -
V: TRBV7-9
J: TRBJ1-1
CDR3: CASSLDRGAEAFF
DNA: TGTGCCAGCAGCTTAGATCGGGGTGCTGAAGCTTTCTTT

size: -
D: -
V: TRBV9
J: TRBJ1-3
CDR3: CASSPRPGSGNTIYF
DNA: TGTGCCAGCAGTCCTAGACCCGGCTCTGGAAACACCATATATTTT

size: -
D: -
V: TRBV28
J: TRBJ2-1
CDR3: CASSSEASYNEQFF
DNA: TGTGCCAGCAGTTCTGAAGCGTCATACAATGAGCAGTTCTTC

size: -
D: -
V: TRBV9
J: TRBJ1-4
CDR3: CASSLGGATNEKLFF
DNA: TGTGCCAGCAGCCTAGGGGGTGCAACTAATGAAAAACTGTTTTTT

size: -
D: TRBD2
V: TRBV27
J: TRBJ2-1
CDR3: CASRRQREFRNEQFF
DNA: TGTGCCAGCAGGCGGCAGCGGGAGTTCAGGAATGAGCAGTTCTTC

size: -
D: TRBD2
V: TRBV4-1
J: TRBJ2-3
CDR3: CASSQETSGRTAQYF
DNA: TGCGCCAGCAGCCAAGAAACTAGCGGGAGAACGGCGCAGTATTTT

size: -
D: -
V: TRBV28
J: TRBJ1-6
CDR3: CASSLFGQSPLHF
DNA: TGTGCCAGCAGTTTATTTGGACAATCACCCCTCCACTTT

size: -
D: TRBD2
V: TRBV15
J: TRBJ2-1
CDR3: CATSRAVTLASDYNEQFF
DNA: TGTGCCACCAGCAGAGCCGTTACACTAGCGAGTGACTACAATGAGCAGTTCTTC

size: -
D: -
V: TRBV4-2
J: TRBJ2-7
CDR3: CASSPFLKYEQYF
DNA: TGTGCCAGCAGCCCCTTCTTAAAATACGAGCAGTACTTC

size: once
D: -
V: TRBV27
J: TRBJ1-3
CDR3: CASSQLAGNTIYF
DNA: TGTGCCAGCAGCCAACTGGCGGGAAACACCATATATTTT

size: -
D: TRBD1
V: TRBV7-3
J: TRBJ1-1
CDR3: CASSTRTGPNTEAFF
DNA: TGTGCCAGCAGCACCAGGACAGGGCCCAACACTGAAGCTTTCTTT

size: -
D: TRBD1
V: TRBV9
J: TRBJ2-7
CDR3: CASGTGRDLQYF
DNA: TGTGCCAGCGGGACAGGACGCGATCTGCAGTACTTC

size: -
D: -
V: TRBV11-2
J: TRBJ2-7
CDR3: CASSPRGSYYEQYF
DNA: TGTGCCAGCAGCCCCCGTGGCAGCTACTACGAGCAGTACTTC

size: -
D: -
V: TRBV7-9
J: TRBJ2-1
CDR3: CASSLPLYNEQFF
DNA: TGTGCCAGCAGCTTACCACTGTACAATGAGCAGTTCTTC